This T cell receptor beta chain was retrieved from a study of regulatory T cells in long-lasting Graves disease (dated by TCRdb to the early 2020s). Regarding the research as a whole: Patients with newly diagnosed Graves' disease had been on antithyroid drugs for under 3 months. A total of roughly 33 samples were covered by TCR sequencing, comprising approximately 13 persistent and 20 or so newly diagnosed Graves' disease patients. The study took place in China and was registered as a clinical trial. Patients with persistent Graves' disease were compared with patients with newly diagnosed Graves' disease using TCR sequencing and RNA sequencing of peripheral blood. Study-wide findings and limitations: As a limitation, the authors acknowledged that the small sample size may reduce accuracy. Persistent disease showed preferential use of TRBV28, TRBJ1-2 and TRBJ2-5, whereas newly diagnosed disease favored TRBV20-1 and TRBJ2-1. Because the primary lesion, thyroid tissue, could not be accessed, the study looked at peripheral blood alone. More public clonotypes were shared among persistent patients (roughly 2,700) than among newly diagnosed patients (966). Lower TCR Shannon entropy and fewer highly expanded clones were observed in persistent Graves' disease patients than in newly diagnosed patients, which suggested clonal expansion. Sequencing and analysis were restricted to the TCR beta chain.

The CDR3 covers 13 residues, taking in both the cysteine and the phenylalanine. Of all the DNA, just the CDR3 is kept, 39 bases in frame from base 1. CDR1 and CDR2 (SGDLS, YYNGEE) derive from the germline V gene. V drops 1 base and J drops 1 base, leaving 5 bases in between. Libraries were constructed by multiplex PCR. Sequencing took place on an Illumina HiSeq 4000. CDR3 regions were amplified by Arm-PCR with iRepertoire HTBI primers to construct TCR beta libraries. Gel purification was performed on PCR products prior to sequencing. From the authors' description of their analysis: A total of 62 TRBV and more than twelve TRBJ segments were identified across samples and were used for gene usage analysis of CDR3 amino acid clonotypes. Filtered high-quality paired reads were merged into contigs using COPE and FqMerger. BLAST was used to align contigs to the IMGT TRBV, TRBD and TRBJ reference genes, and CDR3 was defined following IMGT. Any clonotype with a frequency above 0.1% was classified as a highly expanded clone. Shannon entropy was used to measure repertoire diversity, and the Gini coefficient was used to measure V-J evenness. A clonotype found in more than one individual was treated as public. Using fastp trimming at Q25 and MiXCR clonotype assembly, TCRdb reanalyzed the public sequencing data and kept in-frame beta chains. Rows with a matching CDR3 protein are joined into one entry that keeps the most common DNA and genes. These V and J calls originate from TCRdb's pipeline instead of the authors' own analysis. The sample table contains 560,000 or so distinct CDR3 sequences; only one count was recorded for about 16% of them. The ten largest account for around 13% of the sample.

This clonotype was counted a few times. No antigen is known for it. No base quality information exists; no much larger clone differs at one position. The time point label, read with the paper, signifies: newly diagnosed GD, antithyroid drugs for less than 3 months. RNA was extracted from PBMCs in TRIzol for both TCR sequencing and RNA sequencing. The diagnosis of Graves' disease was made according to American Thyroid Association guidelines. Patients were recruited from an endocrinology department in Xi'an, China. Each patient gave 9 to 10 milliliters of peripheral blood, collected in an EDTA anticoagulant tube. Ficoll Paque Plus density gradient separation was used to isolate PBMCs, and no further T cell sorting was done. An Agilent 2100 Bioanalyzer and agarose gel were used to assess RNA quality, and a NanoDrop 2000 was used to measure RNA concentration. These data also featured in a second study, about T cells in Graves' hyperthyroidism and ophthalmopathy. The second publication reports: Stable Graves' hyperthyroidism was defined as no progression to ophthalmopathy during 18 months of follow-up. The hyperthyroidism patients were between 18 and 65 years old and newly diagnosed, with a disease duration of less than 2 months. Patients with uncontrolled infections, other autoimmune diseases, pregnancy or lactation were excluded. Diagnoses were based on clinical symptoms, serum thyroxine and TRAb, thyroid ultrasound and orbital computed tomography. For the first round of RT-PCR on the TCR CDR3, the HTBI primer set was used together with the Qiagen OneStep RT-PCR kit. Most expanded thyroid clonotypes (frequency above 0.001) were also found in blood, which suggests that blood repertoires may mirror thyroid immune responses. Ophthalmopathy was separated from stable hyperthyroidism by a 13 V-J signature model, with around 88% sensitivity and roughly 81% specificity obtained in cross-validation and 80%/75% obtained in testing. During validation, the model predicted progression to ophthalmopathy a median of approximately 6 months ahead of onset, with around 71% sensitivity and 72% to 80% specificity. A discovery cohort of roughly 100 patients, roughly 40 with Graves' ophthalmopathy and roughly 59 with stable Graves' hyperthyroidism, was used to find distinguishing TCR V-J signatures. Prospective prediction of ophthalmopathy was tested in an independent validation cohort consisting of 18 to 20 hyperthyroidism patients and around 17 patients who later progressed to ophthalmopathy. The 90 to 100 discovery patients were randomly divided into training and test sets at a 7:3 ratio. In addition, the study compared T-cell repertoires in thyroid tissue and in blood from roughly six Graves' hyperthyroidism patients. After sampling, hyperthyroidism patients received methimazole starting at 30 mg daily, and ophthalmopathy patients received high-dose intravenous methylprednisolone. Libraries were constructed in a second round of multiplex PCR, after which size selection and purification were carried out. Libraries were sequenced paired-end with 100 bp reads on an Illumina HiSeq2000. SOAPnuke was used to process the raw data, throwing out any read that contained adapters or uncalled bases, had a mean Phred below 15, or lacked an exact constant-primer or identifier match. High-quality paired reads were merged with COPE v1.2.5, and unique nucleotide sequences were defined as clonotypes. Clonotypes were aligned to IMGT TRBV, TRBD and TRBJ reference segments using MiTCR v1.1. Analysis was restricted to V-J combinations with a frequency above 0.0001, which covered 99% to 99.2% of repertoires. The TCS score was defined as the ratio of F50 (clonal expansion) to E x V (chaos), calculated using BLOSUM62-based TCRdist between CDR3 peptides within each V-J. Welch's t-statistics and random forest reduced fewer than 600 V-J features to 13, which were used in a naive Bayes classifier (R e1071). Sample size was not statistically predetermined, and blinding of investigators to group allocation was not performed. TCR Vbeta CDR3 sequencing of 130 to 150 peripheral blood samples (approximately 44 ophthalmopathy, 75 to 85 hyperthyroidism and roughly 17 progressor patients) is reported in the paper.

This specimen consisted of peripheral blood mononuclear cells (PBMCs), obtained at new diagnosis, from a patient treated with antithyroid drugs. The sequence came from a man aged 18 to 30 with Graves disease. Donor details come from another sample of the same person, matched by shared clones. The V and J genes are TRBV9 and TRBJ1-1, with the D gene too uncertain to name. The CDR3 protein is CASSVSQNTEAFF. Read as DNA, the sequence is TGTGCCAGCAGCGTAAGCCAGAACACTGAAGCTTTCTTT.